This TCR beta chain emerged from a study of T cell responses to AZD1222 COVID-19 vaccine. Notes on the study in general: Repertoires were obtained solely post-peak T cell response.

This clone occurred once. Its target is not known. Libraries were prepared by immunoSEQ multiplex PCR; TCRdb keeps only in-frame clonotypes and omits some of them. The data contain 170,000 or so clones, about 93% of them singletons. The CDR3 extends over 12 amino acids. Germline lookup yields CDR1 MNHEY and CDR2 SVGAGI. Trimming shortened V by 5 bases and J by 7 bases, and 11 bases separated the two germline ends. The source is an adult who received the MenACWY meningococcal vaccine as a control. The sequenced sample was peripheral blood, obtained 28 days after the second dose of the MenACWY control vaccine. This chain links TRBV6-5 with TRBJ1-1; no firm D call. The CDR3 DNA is TGTGCCAGCAGTAATAATGTATTTGAAGCTTTCTTT. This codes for CASSNNVFEAFF.